The rows below give T cell receptor beta chains drawn from one sample of a study of blood T cell repertoires in COVID-19. TCRdb keeps only in-frame clones here, not all; method: immunoSEQ multiplex PCR. The table has 20,000 to 30,000 clones, around nine tenths seen once. Sequencing was performed on peripheral blood. The receptors originated from a man between 50 and 59 years old with active COVID-19. Both conserved end residues are part of each CDR3. The order of the fields is clone size, V gene, J gene, D gene, CDR3 protein, CDR3 DNA. The D gene is left open where the match is weak. Clone size is given for some rows only: seen once, a few or many times, or a class if the clone is expanded.

size: -
V: TRBV18
J: TRBJ2-2
D: TRBD2
CDR3: CASSPRGRALEGELFF
DNA: TGTGCCAGCTCACCACGCGGGAGGGCTCTCGAGGGGGAGCTGTTTTTT

size: -
V: TRBV3-1/TRBV3-2
J: TRBJ2-5
D: -
CDR3: CASSQVWGAQYF
DNA: TGTGCCAGCAGCCAAGTTTGGGGGGCCCAGTACTTC

size: -
V: TRBV11-3
J: TRBJ1-3
D: -
CDR3: CASSLSPGADTIYF
DNA: TGTGCCAGCAGCTTATCCCCCGGAGCGGACACCATATATTTT

size: -
V: TRBV2
J: TRBJ2-2
D: -
CDR3: CASSGQNTGELFF
DNA: TGTGCCAGCAGTGGGCAAAACACCGGGGAGCTGTTTTTT

size: -
V: TRBV28
J: TRBJ1-4
D: TRBD1
CDR3: CASVLDRVNEKLFF
DNA: TGTGCCAGCGTTCTGGACAGGGTAAATGAAAAACTGTTTTTT

size: -
V: TRBV29-1
J: TRBJ2-3
D: TRBD2
CDR3: CSVGRLAVGTDTQYF
DNA: TGCAGCGTAGGCCGACTAGCTGTAGGGACAGATACGCAGTATTTT

size: -
V: TRBV3-1/TRBV3-2
J: TRBJ2-7
D: TRBD1
CDR3: CASSPRQGIYEQYF
DNA: TGTGCCAGCAGCCCCCGACAGGGGATCTACGAGCAGTACTTC

size: -
V: TRBV15
J: TRBJ1-5
D: -
CDR3: CATSAIQGSNQPQHF
DNA: TGTGCCACCAGCGCAATTCAGGGTTCCAATCAGCCCCAGCATTTT

size: -
V: TRBV19
J: TRBJ1-1
D: -
CDR3: CASIDTEAFF
DNA: TGTGCCAGTATCGACACTGAAGCTTTCTTT

size: few
V: TRBV7-2
J: TRBJ2-7
D: -
CDR3: CASSQGNQQYF
DNA: TGTGCCAGCAGCCAGGGAAACCAGCAGTACTTC

size: -
V: TRBV28
J: TRBJ1-2
D: -
CDR3: CASSPWTATNYGYTF
DNA: TGTGCCAGCAGTCCCTGGACAGCTACTAACTATGGCTACACCTTC

size: -
V: TRBV19
J: TRBJ2-1
D: TRBD2
CDR3: CASSLFAPGLAGYNEQFF
DNA: TGTGCCAGTAGTCTTTTCGCGCCGGGACTAGCGGGGTACAATGAGCAGTTCTTC

size: -
V: TRBV6-2/TRBV6-3
J: TRBJ1-2
D: TRBD1
CDR3: CASSSMPGQGAYGYTF
DNA: TGTGCCAGCAGTTCGATGCCGGGACAGGGTGCCTATGGCTACACCTTC

size: once
V: TRBV24-1
J: TRBJ1-6
D: TRBD1
CDR3: CATSEGRQGSSPLHF
DNA: TGTGCCACCAGTGAGGGGCGACAGGGAAGTTCACCCCTCCACTTT

size: -
V: TRBV4-3
J: TRBJ2-4
D: TRBD2
CDR3: CASSQDGLGGTKNIQYF
DNA: TGCGCCAGCAGCCAAGATGGCCTGGGGGGGACCAAAAACATTCAGTACTTC

size: -
V: TRBV4-3
J: TRBJ1-2
D: -
CDR3: CASSQVSPGNHGYTF
DNA: TGCGCCAGCAGCCAAGTTTCGCCAGGGAATCATGGCTACACCTTC

size: -
V: TRBV2
J: TRBJ2-5
D: -
CDR3: CASSDTETQYF
DNA: TGTGCCAGCAGCGACACAGAGACCCAGTACTTC

size: -
V: TRBV7-3
J: TRBJ2-1
D: TRBD2
CDR3: CASSYGGAVNEQFF
DNA: TGTGCCAGCAGTTACGGGGGGGCCGTCAATGAGCAGTTCTTC

size: -
V: TRBV7-3
J: TRBJ2-4
D: TRBD2
CDR3: CASSSVVAGTIHF
DNA: TGTGCCAGCAGCTCGGTGGTAGCCGGGACTATACACTTC

size: -
V: TRBV5-1
J: TRBJ2-7
D: TRBD2
CDR3: CASSHTSGGSYEQYF
DNA: TGCGCCAGCAGCCATACTAGCGGGGGATCCTACGAGCAGTACTTC

size: once
V: TRBV6-5
J: TRBJ1-4
D: -
CDR3: CASSYSATNEKLFF
DNA: TGTGCCAGCAGTTACAGCGCAACTAATGAAAAACTGTTTTTT

size: -
V: TRBV7-8
J: TRBJ1-6
D: -
CDR3: CASSLALFGDSPLHF
DNA: TGTGCCAGCAGCTTAGCGCTATTCGGAGATTCACCCCTCCACTTT

size: -
V: TRBV6-4
J: TRBJ1-1
D: TRBD1
CDR3: CASSQGGGAEAFF
DNA: TGTGCCAGCAGTCAGGGGGGAGGCGCTGAAGCTTTCTTT

size: -
V: TRBV29-1
J: TRBJ2-7
D: -
CDR3: CSVEIEGRAGLEQYF
DNA: TGCAGCGTGGAGATAGAGGGGCGAGCGGGTCTGGAGCAGTACTTC